This T cell receptor beta chain was observed in a study of blood T cell repertoires in COVID-19. Study in general: Sites in the United States, Italy and Spain provided acute and convalescent COVID-19 samples.

This CDR3 is built from 12 residues. The germline V gene encodes CDR1 MDHEN and CDR2 SYDVKM. The V end was cut by 4 bases, the J end by 4 bases, with 5 bases between. As handled by the study authors: Nucleated cell number was recorded as an estimate derived from reference gene primer amplification. Repertoires were generated with immunoSEQ multiplex PCR, while TCRdb's copy carries only in-frame clones and drops some. V, J and clone size were drawn from that table, and D and trimming were deduced from the DNA. The repertoire holds about 240,000 clones, with more than 75% as singletons. Material for sequencing was peripheral blood. This receptor was obtained from a man at least 80 years old with acute or convalescent COVID-19. The chain couples TRBV28 to TRBJ1-3; D remains ambiguous. The CDR3 loop reads CASSSAGNTIYF. In nucleotides, the CDR3 is TGTGCCAGCAGTTCCGCGGGAAACACCATATATTTT.